This TCR beta chain appears in the sequencing data of a study of blood T cell repertoires in COVID-19. Study in general: The analysed material was cDNA or gDNA that came from T cells, B-cell-depleted T cells, or PBMCs.

This CDR3 spans 15 amino acids. Germline loops: CDR1 GTSNPN, CDR2 SVGIG (reference sequence). The trim removed 5 bases at V and 5 bases at J, leaving 9 bases unmatched. Authors' data handling: From reference gene primer amplification, estimates of nucleated cell counts were derived. Generated by immunoSEQ multiplex PCR, the TCRdb table keeps only in-frame clones and is missing some. For V, J and clone size, that table is used; D and trimming come from the DNA. Seen here are tens of thousands of clones, 75% to 85% observed once, and the top ten hold under 25%. The sample taken for sequencing was peripheral blood. The sequence derives from a woman of 80 years or more with acute or convalescent COVID-19. J is TRBJ2-3 and V is TRBV30, with 11 bases identical to TRBD2. The CDR3 bases are TGTGCCTGGGGGGGACTAGCGGCCCCGGGAGATACGCAGTATTTT. Its translation is CAWGGLAAPGDTQYF.